This TCR beta chain was profiled in a study of blood T cell repertoires in COVID-19. Whole-study context: Spain, Italy and the United States supplied samples that represented acute and convalescent COVID-19.

This clone was seen only once. Profiled with immunoSEQ multiplex PCR; TCRdb holds only in-frame clones, not every one. The data show fewer than 350,000 clones, roughly 85% seen once. Material: PBMCs or T cells enriched from blood (not recorded which). The clonotype originates from a man between 25 and 39 years old who had recovered from COVID-19.

The CDR3 spells CASSPPAGGSPLHF. The DNA of the CDR3 is TGTGCCAGCAGCCCCCCTGCAGGAGGTTCACCCCTCCACTTT. The J gene is TRBJ1-6, the V gene TRBV5-4, with no clear D. The germline V and J ends were trimmed by 4 bases and 9 bases, with 14 bases remaining between them. This CDR3 is built from 14 residues. Per germline, CDR1 SGHNT and CDR2 YYREEE (reference sequence).